The next 12 T cell receptor beta chains were all read from a single sample in a study of CD8 T cells in ankylosing spondylitis. MiXCR, run by TCRdb on the 5' RACE reads, gives a single entry per CDR3 protein. The table shows under 200,000 distinct CDR3 sequences, with roughly 10% occurring only once. Sequenced sample: blood, either unsorted or a sorted T cell fraction (not recorded which). These receptors were taken from a female donor with ankylosing spondylitis or in good health (not recorded which).

This clonotype came up a few times. The chain has TRBV12-3 or TRBV12-4 and TRBJ1-1, with TRBD1 as a possible D gene (6 bases). V dropped 6 bases and J dropped 3 bases, with 17 bases sitting between them. The CDR3 consists of 15 residues. CDR3: CASSETGIRDTEAFF. Written as DNA, the CDR3 is TGTGCCAGCAGCGAGACAGGAATTAGGGACACTGAAGCTTTCTTT.

This clonotype was found many times. The genes are TRBV4-3 and TRBJ2-2; D remains unclear. The V end was cut by 0 bases, the J end by 1 base, with 12 bases between. Per germline, CDR1 LGHNA and CDR2 YSLEER. This CDR3 spans 17 amino acids. CDR3 DNA: TGCGCCAGCAGCCAAGAATTACCTAGGGAGAACACCGGGGAGCTGTTTTTT. Its protein is CASSQELPRENTGELFF.

V usage is TRBV3-1 and J usage is TRBJ2-7; TRBD1 agrees at 10 bases. Germline values: CDR1 LGHDT, CDR2 YNNKEL (reference sequence). The V and J ends lost 4 bases and 4 bases, in that order; junction bases with no gene match: 7. The CDR3 consists of 15 residues. This CDR3 is CASSPWDRGFYEQYF. The DNA for the CDR3 is TGTGCCAGCAGCCCCTGGGACAGGGGATTTTACGAGCAGTACTTC.

In its sample, this clonotype was seen a few times. The gene calls are TRBV6-2 or TRBV6-3 and TRBJ2-7, with D perhaps matching TRBD1 or TRBD2 (6 bases each). CDR1 MNHEY and CDR2 SVGEGT come from the germline V gene. V shed 8 bases and J shed 3 bases, with 17 bases lying between them. CDR3 length: 14 residues. The CDR3 loop is CASQRGEVVYEQYF. In DNA, the CDR3 is TGTGCCAGCCAGAGGGGGGAGGTCGTCTACGAGCAGTACTTC.

The chain employs TRBV9 and TRBJ2-3; a weak D match, TRBD2 (6 bases). V lost 3 bases to trimming and J lost 2 bases, with 13 bases between them. The CDR3 totals 15 residues. Germline CDR1 is SGDLS and CDR2 is YYNGEE. Here the CDR3 DNA reads TGTGCCAGCAGCGAAGGACTACGCAACACAGATACGCAGTATTTT. Residues: CASSEGLRNTDTQYF.

The J gene is TRBJ2-4, the V gene TRBV7-8, with TRBD1 identical over 7 bases. CDR3 length: 16 amino acids. Per germline, CDR1 SGHVS and CDR2 FQNEAQ. Trimming took 2 bases from V and 1 from J; bases not matched to a gene: 5. CDR3 DNA sequence: TGTGCCAGCAGCTTAACCGGGACAGCGGCCAAAAACATTCAGTACTTC. Translation gives CASSLTGTAAKNIQYF. The whole variable domain, filled in from reference TRBV7-8 and TRBJ2-4, reads GAGVSQSPRYKVAKRGQDVALRCDPISGHVSLFWYQQALGQGPEFLTYFQNEAQLDKSGLPSDRFFAERPEGSVSTLKIQRTQQEDSAVYLCASSLTGTAAKNIQYFGAGTRLSVL.

The CDR3 DNA reads TGTGCCACCAGTGCCAGGGGAGAGGCACAGCCCCAGCATTTT. As protein: CATSARGEAQPQHF. The chain uses TRBV24-1 and TRBJ1-5; weak D call: TRBD1 (6 bases). Germline V gene sequence: CDR1 KGHDR, CDR2 SFDVKD. Trimming left V 5 bases short and J 7 bases short, with 14 bases between. The CDR3 runs to 14 residues.

This chain uses TRBV10-3 with TRBJ2-7, with 8 nucleotides matching TRBD2. The CDR3 loop spans 12 amino acids. Germline V gene sequence: CDR1 ENHRY, CDR2 SYGVKD. V lost 6 bases, J lost 3 bases, and 1 base stayed unmatched. The CDR3, as DNA: TGTGCCATCAGACGGGGGGGCTACGAGCAGTACTTC. This gives the protein CAIRRGGYEQYF.

This clonotype was seen more than once but under ten times. The V and J genes are TRBV5-4 and TRBJ2-1; the D is unclear. Germline CDR1 reads SGHNT; CDR2 reads YYREEE (reference sequence). V was shortened by 4 bases and J by 9 bases, with 11 bases between the two germline ends. The length of the CDR3 is 12 residues. CDR3: CASSQGSGEQFF. The CDR3 nucleotides are TGTGCCAGCAGCCAAGGTTCTGGTGAGCAGTTCTTC.

This clonotype was found many times. V and J are TRBV14 and TRBJ2-7; D might be TRBD2 (5 bases). The CDR3 covers 13 residues. CDR1 SGHDN and CDR2 FVKESK come from the germline V gene. V was pared by 0 bases and J by 6 bases, with 9 bases between. As DNA, the CDR3 is TGTGCCAGCAGCCAAGATATCGGGGTCGAGCAGTACTTC. Residues: CASSQDIGVEQYF.

A few counts support this clonotype. The chain carries TRBV4-3 and TRBJ2-5; the match to TRBD2 covers 11 bases. This CDR3 is 15 amino acids long. From germline, CDR1 is LGHNA and CDR2 YSLEER. After removal of 3 bases from V and 5 bases from J, the junction contained 5 bases not matched to a gene. CDR3 coding DNA: TGCGCCAGCAGCCAGGACAGGACTAGCGGGGAGACCCAGTACTTC. Its translation: CASSQDRTSGETQYF.

This rearrangement joins TRBV20-1 to TRBJ2-1; 13 bases fit TRBD2. Germline V lookup: CDR1 DFQATT, CDR2 SNEGSKA (reference sequence). With 1 base clipped from V and 1 base from J, the junction kept 7 bases outside the gene matches. This CDR3 region has 18 residues. The CDR3 coding sequence is TGCAGTGCTAGAGTAACTAGCGGGAGGGCCTGGTCCTACAATGAGCAGTTCTTC. This encodes CSARVTSGRAWSYNEQFF.